Each of the 2 T cell receptor beta chains below was sequenced from the same sample in a study of CD8 T cells in ankylosing spondylitis. Overall study results and limits: Ankylosing spondylitis blood seemed to carry a telltale TCR beta motif made of seven or eight highly homologous variants.

These TCRs' antigens remain unknown. TCRdb processed the 5' RACE reads anew with MiXCR; each CDR3 protein has one entry. This repertoire shows 330,000 or so distinct CDR3 sequences, less than 9.5% found once; its top ten account for less than 15%. Sequenced sample: blood, either unsorted or a sorted T cell fraction (not recorded which). The receptors shown here come from a male donor with ankylosing spondylitis.

A few counts support this clonotype. This sequence joins TRBV7-8 and TRBJ2-7; 11 positions agree with TRBD1. Germline trimming cut 1 base from V and 6 bases from J; bases unmatched to any gene: 5. CDR3 length: 15 residues. Germline CDR1 is SGHVS and CDR2 is FQNEAQ. The CDR3, as DNA: TGTGCCAGCAGCTTAGGAGGACAGGGGGCTGCCGAGCAGTACTTC. Encoded protein: CASSLGGQGAAEQYF.

This clonotype showed up just a few times. The chain recombines TRBV27 with TRBJ1-2; TRBD1 matches at 7 bases. With V trimmed by 3 bases and J by 4 bases, 8 bases remained unmatched. The CDR3 is 15 amino acids. Germline CDR1 reads MNHEY; CDR2 reads SMNVEV (reference sequence). The CDR3 protein is CASSLRTGLGYGYTF. The CDR3, as DNA: TGTGCCAGCAGTTTGAGGACAGGTCTGGGCTATGGCTACACCTTC.